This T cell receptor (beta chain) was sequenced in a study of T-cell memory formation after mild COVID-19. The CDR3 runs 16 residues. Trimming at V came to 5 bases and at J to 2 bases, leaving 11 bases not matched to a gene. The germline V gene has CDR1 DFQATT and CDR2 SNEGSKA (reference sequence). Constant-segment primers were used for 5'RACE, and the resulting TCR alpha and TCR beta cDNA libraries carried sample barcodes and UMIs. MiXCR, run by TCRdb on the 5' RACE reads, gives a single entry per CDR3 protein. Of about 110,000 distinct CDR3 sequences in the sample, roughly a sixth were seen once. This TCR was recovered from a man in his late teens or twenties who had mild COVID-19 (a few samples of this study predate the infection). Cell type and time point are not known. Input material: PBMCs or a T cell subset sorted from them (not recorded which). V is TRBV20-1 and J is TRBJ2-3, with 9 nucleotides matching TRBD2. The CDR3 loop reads CSAVLHIAGATDTQYF. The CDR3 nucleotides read TGCAGTGCTGTACTACACATAGCGGGGGCCACAGATACGCAGTATTTT.